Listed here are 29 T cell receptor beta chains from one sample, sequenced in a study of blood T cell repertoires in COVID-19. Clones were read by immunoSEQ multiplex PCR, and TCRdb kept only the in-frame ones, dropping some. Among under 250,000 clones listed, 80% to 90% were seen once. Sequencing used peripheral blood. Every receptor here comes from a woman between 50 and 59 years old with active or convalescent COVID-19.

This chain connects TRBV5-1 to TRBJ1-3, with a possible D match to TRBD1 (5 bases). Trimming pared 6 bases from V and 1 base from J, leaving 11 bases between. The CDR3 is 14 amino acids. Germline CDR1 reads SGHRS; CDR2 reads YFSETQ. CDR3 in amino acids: CASTPGLSGNTIYF. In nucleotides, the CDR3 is TGCGCCAGCACTCCAGGGTTATCTGGAAACACCATATATTTT.

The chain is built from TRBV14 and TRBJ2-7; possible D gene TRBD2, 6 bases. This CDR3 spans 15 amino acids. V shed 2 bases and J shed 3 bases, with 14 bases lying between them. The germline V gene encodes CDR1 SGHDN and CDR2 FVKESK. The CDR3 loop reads CASSQWRGRFYEQYV. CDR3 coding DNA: TGTGCCAGCAGCCAATGGAGGGGACGGTTCTACGAGCAGTACGTC.

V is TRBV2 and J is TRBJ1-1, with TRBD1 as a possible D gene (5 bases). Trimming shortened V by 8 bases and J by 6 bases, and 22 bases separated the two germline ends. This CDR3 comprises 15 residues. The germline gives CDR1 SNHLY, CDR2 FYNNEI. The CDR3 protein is CASLRASRVGAEAFF. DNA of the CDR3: TGTGCCAGCCTCCGAGCCTCCAGGGTAGGGGCTGAAGCTTTCTTT.

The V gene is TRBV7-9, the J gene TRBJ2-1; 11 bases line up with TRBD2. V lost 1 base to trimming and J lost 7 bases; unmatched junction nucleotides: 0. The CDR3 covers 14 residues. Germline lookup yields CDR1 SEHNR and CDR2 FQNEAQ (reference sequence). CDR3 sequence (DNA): TGTGCCAGCAGCTTAGGGACTAGCGGGAATGAGCAGTTCTTC. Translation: CASSLGTSGNEQFF.

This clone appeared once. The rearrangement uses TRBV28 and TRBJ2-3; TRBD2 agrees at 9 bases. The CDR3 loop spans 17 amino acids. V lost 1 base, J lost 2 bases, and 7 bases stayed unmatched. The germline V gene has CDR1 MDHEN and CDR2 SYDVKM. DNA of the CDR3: TGTGCCAGCAGTTTATTTGGCGCGGGGGGGCCCACAGATACGCAGTATTTT. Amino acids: CASSLFGAGGPTDTQYF. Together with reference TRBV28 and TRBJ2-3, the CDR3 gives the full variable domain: DVKVTQSSRYLVKRTGEKVFLECVQDMDHENMFWYRQDPGLGLRLIYFSYDVKMKEKGDIPEGYSVSREKKERFSLILESASTNQTSMYLCASSLFGAGGPTDTQYFGPGTRLTVL.

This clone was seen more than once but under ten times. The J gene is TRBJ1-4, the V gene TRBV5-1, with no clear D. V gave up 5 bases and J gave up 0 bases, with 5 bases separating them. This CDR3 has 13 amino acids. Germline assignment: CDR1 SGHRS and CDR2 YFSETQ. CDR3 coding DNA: TGCGCCAGCAGAACTGCAACTAATGAAAAACTGTTTTTT. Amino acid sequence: CASRTATNEKLFF. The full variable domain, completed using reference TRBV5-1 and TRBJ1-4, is KAGVTQTPRYLIKTRGQQVTLSCSPISGHRSVSWYQQTPGQGLQFLFEYFSETQRNKGNFPGRFSGRQFSNSRSEMNVSTLELGDSALYLCASRTATNEKLFFGSGTQLSVL.

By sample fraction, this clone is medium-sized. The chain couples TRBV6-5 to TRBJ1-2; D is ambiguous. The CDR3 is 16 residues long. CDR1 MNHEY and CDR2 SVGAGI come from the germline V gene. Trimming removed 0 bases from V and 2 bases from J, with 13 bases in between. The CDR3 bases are TGTGCCAGCAGTTACTCGAGGCCCTCCGACAACTATGGCTACACCTTC. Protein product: CASSYSRPSDNYGYTF.

Here the CDR3 reads CASSPRVNRGANEQFF. In DNA form, the CDR3 reads TGTGCCAGCAGCCCTCGAGTGAACAGGGGAGCGAATGAGCAGTTCTTC. V gene TRBV9 combines with J gene TRBJ2-1; 7 bases fit TRBD1. The CDR3 is 16 amino acids. The V segment lost 4 bases and the J segment 7 bases; nucleotides outside the gene matches: 14. The V gene's germline CDR1 is SGDLS and CDR2 YYNGEE.

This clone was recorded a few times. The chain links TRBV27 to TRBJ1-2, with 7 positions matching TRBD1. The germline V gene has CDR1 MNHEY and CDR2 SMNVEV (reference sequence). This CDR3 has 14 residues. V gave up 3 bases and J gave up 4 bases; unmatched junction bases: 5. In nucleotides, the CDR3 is TGTGCCAGCAGTTTGTTACAGGGGAGCTATGGCTACACCTTC. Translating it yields CASSLLQGSYGYTF.

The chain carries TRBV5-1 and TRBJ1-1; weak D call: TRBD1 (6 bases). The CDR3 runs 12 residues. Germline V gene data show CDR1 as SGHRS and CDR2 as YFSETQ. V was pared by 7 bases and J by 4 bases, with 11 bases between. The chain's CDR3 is CASRGAATEAFF. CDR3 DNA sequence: TGCGCCAGCCGGGGGGCGGCCACTGAAGCTTTCTTT. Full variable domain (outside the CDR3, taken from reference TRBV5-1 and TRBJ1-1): KAGVTQTPRYLIKTRGQQVTLSCSPISGHRSVSWYQQTPGQGLQFLFEYFSETQRNKGNFPGRFSGRQFSNSRSEMNVSTLELGDSALYLCASRGAATEAFFGQGTRLTVV.

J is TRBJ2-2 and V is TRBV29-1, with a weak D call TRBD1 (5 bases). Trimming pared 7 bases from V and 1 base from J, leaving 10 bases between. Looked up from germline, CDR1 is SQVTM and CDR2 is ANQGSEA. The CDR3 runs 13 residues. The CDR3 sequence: CSADSKNTGELFF. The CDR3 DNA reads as TGCAGCGCCGACAGTAAGAACACCGGGGAGCTGTTTTTT.

CDR3 loop: CASSHRGTGDYEQYF. In nucleotides, the CDR3 is TGTGCCAGCAGCCATAGGGGAACAGGGGACTACGAGCAGTACTTC. The chain employs TRBV3-1 (or the pseudogene TRBV3-2) and TRBJ2-7, with 7 bases lining up with TRBD1. This CDR3 is 15 amino acids long. Germline V CDR1 and CDR2: LGHDT, YNNKEL (reference sequence). V was pared by 3 bases and J by 3 bases, with 8 bases of the junction left unmatched.

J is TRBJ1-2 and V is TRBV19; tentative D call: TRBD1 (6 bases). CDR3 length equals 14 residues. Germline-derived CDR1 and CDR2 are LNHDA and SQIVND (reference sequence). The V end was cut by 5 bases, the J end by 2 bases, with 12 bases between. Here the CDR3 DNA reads TGTGCCAGTAGTCGGGACATCCGCAACTATGGCTACACCTTC. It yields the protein CASSRDIRNYGYTF.

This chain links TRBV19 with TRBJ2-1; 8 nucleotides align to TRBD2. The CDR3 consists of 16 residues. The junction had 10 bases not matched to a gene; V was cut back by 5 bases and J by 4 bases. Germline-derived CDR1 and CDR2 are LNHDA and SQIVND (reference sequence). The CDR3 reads CASSAGREGRYNEQFF. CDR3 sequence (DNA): TGTGCCAGTAGTGCGGGTCGGGAGGGCAGATACAATGAGCAGTTCTTC.

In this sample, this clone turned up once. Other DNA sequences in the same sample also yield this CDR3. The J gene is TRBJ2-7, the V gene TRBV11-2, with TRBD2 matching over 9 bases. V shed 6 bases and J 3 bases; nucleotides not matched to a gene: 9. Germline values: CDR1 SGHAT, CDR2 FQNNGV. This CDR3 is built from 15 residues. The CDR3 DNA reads TGTGCCAGCAGAACTAGACTAGCGGAGAACTACGAGCAGTACTTC. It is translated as CASRTRLAENYEQYF.

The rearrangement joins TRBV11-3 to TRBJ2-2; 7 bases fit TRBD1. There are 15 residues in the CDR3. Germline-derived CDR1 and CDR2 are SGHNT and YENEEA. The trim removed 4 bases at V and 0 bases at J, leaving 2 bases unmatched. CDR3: CASSSQGANTGELFF. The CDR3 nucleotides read TGTGCCAGCAGCTCGCAGGGGGCGAACACCGGGGAGCTGTTTTTT. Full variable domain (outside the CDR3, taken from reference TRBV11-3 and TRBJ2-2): EAGVVQSPRYKIIEKKQPVAFWCNPISGHNTLYWYLQNLGQGPELLIRYENEEAVDDSQLPKDRFSAERLKGVDSTLKIQPAELGDSAVYLCASSSQGANTGELFFGEGSRLTVL.

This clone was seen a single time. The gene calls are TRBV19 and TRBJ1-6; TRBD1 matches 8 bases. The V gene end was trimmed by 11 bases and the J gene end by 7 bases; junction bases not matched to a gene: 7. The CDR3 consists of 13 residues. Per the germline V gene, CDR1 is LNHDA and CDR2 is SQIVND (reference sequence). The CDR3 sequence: CAGGTGRNSPLHF. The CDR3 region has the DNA TGTGCCGGGGGGACAGGACGAAATTCACCCCTCCACTTT.

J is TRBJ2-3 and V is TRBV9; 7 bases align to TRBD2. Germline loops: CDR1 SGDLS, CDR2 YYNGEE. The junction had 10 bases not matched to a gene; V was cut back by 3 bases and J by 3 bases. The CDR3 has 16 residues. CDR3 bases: TGTGCCAGCAGCGGGGGGGGACTCTCGTGGACAGATACGCAGTATTTT. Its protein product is CASSGGGLSWTDTQYF.

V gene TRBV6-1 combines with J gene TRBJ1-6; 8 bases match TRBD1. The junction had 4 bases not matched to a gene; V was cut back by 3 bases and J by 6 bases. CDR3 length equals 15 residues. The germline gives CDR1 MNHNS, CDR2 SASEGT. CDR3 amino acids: CASSEGQVVNSPLHF. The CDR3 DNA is TGTGCCAGCAGTGAGGGACAGGTCGTTAATTCACCCCTCCACTTT.

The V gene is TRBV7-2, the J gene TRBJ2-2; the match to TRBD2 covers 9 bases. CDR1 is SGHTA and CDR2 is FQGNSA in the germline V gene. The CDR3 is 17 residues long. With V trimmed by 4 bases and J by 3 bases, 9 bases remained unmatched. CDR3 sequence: CASSSHGRTSDTGELFF. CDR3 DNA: TGTGCCAGCAGCTCCCATGGTAGGACTAGCGACACCGGGGAGCTGTTTTTT.

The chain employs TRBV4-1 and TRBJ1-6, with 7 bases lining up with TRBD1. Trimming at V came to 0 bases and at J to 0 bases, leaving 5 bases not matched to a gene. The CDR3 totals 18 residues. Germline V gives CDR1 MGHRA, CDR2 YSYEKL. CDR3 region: CASSQDLWDSSYNSPLHF. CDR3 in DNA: TGCGCCAGCAGCCAAGATCTCTGGGACAGCTCCTATAATTCACCCCTCCACTTT.

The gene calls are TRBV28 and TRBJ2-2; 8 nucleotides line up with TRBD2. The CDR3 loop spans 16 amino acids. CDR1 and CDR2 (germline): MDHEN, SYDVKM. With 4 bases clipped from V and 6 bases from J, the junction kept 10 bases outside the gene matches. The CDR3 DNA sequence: TGTGCCAGCAGTTACCCGGGGGGGAAAGGGCCCGGGGAGCTGTTTTTT. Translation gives CASSYPGGKGPGELFF.

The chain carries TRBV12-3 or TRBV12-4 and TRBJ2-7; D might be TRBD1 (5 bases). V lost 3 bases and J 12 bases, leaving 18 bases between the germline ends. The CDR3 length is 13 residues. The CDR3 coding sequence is TGTGCCAGCAGTTTGGGGCAGGCGAACCGTAGGTACTTC. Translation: CASSLGQANRRYF.

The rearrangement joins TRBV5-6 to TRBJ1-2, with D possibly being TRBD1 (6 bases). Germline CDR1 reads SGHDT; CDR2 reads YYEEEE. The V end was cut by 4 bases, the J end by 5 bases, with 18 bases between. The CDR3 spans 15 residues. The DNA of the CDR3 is TGTGCCAGCAGCGGCAATACAGGGTCGGGGTATGGCTACACCTTC. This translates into CASSGNTGSGYGYTF.

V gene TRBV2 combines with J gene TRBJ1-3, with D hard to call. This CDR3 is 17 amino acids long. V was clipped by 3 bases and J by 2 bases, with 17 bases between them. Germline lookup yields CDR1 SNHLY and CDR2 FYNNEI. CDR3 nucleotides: TGTGCCAGCAGTGAGGTCCCCAGGTTTGGAACTGGAAACACCATATATTTT. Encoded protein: CASSEVPRFGTGNTIYF. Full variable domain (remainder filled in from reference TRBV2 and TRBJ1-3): EPEVTQTPSHQVTQMGQEVILRCVPISNHLYFYWYRQILGQKVEFLVSFYNNEISEKSEIFDDQFSVERPDGSNFTLKIRSTKLEDSAMYFCASSEVPRFGTGNTIYFGEGSWLTVV.

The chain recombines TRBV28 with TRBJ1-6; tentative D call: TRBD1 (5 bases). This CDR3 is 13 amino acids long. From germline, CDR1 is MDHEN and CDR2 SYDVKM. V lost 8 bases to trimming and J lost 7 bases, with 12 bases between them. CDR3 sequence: CASLTRGNSPLHF. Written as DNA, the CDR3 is TGTGCCAGCCTAACCCGGGGGAATTCACCCCTCCACTTT.

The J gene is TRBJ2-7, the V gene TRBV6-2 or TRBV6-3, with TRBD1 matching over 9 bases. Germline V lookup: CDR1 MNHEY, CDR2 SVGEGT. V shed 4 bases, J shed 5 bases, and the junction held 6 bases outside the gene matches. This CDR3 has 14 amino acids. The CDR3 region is CASSWRQGVNEQYF. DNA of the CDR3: TGTGCCAGCAGTTGGAGACAGGGGGTAAACGAGCAGTACTTC.

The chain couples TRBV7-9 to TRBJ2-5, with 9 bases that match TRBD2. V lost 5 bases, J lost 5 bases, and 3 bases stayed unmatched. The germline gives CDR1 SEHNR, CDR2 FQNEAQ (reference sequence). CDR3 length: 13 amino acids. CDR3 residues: CASSRAGGETQYF. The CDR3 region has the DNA TGTGCCAGCAGCAGAGCGGGGGGCGAGACCCAGTACTTC.

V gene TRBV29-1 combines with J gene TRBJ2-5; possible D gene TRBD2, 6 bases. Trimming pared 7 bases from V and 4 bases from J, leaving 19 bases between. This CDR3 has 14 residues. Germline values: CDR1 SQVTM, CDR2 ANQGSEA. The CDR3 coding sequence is TGCAGCGCCGCCTCTGGGAGGATAGGAGAGACCCAGTACTTC. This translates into CSAASGRIGETQYF. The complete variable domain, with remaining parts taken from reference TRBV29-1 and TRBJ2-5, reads SAVISQKPSRDICQRGTSLTIQCQVDSQVTMMFWYRQQPGQSLTLIATANQGSEATYESGFVIDKFPISRPNLTFSTLTVSNMSPEDSSIYLCSAASGRIGETQYFGPGTRLLVL.